The 22 T cell receptor beta chains reported below all come from one sample, sequenced in a study of shared clonotypes between healthy human individuals. The repertoire was sequenced with immunoSEQ multiplex PCR; TCRdb's copy has only in-frame clones and lacks some. The sample includes millions of clones, roughly 96% of them seen just once. The sequencing sample was made of naive CD4+ T cells sorted from blood. The subset here: CD45RA+ positively selected. These receptors were taken from a young man in good health.

This clone has just one count. The chain couples TRBV15 to TRBJ1-2; D gene uncertain. The CDR3 is 15 amino acids. CDR1 is LNHNV and CDR2 is YYDKDF in the germline V gene (reference sequence). V lost 0 bases and J 8 bases, leaving 16 bases between the germline ends. This CDR3 is CATSRDFYTAGGYTF. CDR3 coding DNA: TGTGCCACCAGCAGAGATTTTTACACAGCGGGGGGCTACACCTTC.

The chain links TRBV6-6 to TRBJ1-5; TRBD1 matches 8 bases. J lost 11 bases, V lost 5 bases, and 2 bases had no gene match. The V gene's germline CDR1 is MNHNY and CDR2 SVGAGI (reference sequence). The CDR3 is 11 residues long. This CDR3 reads CASSRQGSQHF. CDR3 bases: TGTGCCAGCAGTCGACAGGGGTCCCAGCATTTT.

The rearrangement links TRBV10-3 to TRBJ2-3; D remains unclear. Germline V CDR1 and CDR2: ENHRY, SYGVKD. The V gene lost 3 bases and the J gene lost 8 bases, with 18 bases spanning the gap. The CDR3 sequence is 15 residues long. The chain's CDR3 is CAISDRADPPGTQYF. DNA for the CDR3: TGTGCCATCAGTGATCGGGCAGATCCCCCGGGTACGCAGTATTTT.

Comments on this clone: At the DNA level, this CDR3 is encoded by other sequences in the same sample as well. This chain links TRBV5-1 with TRBJ2-7, with a tentative D call TRBD2 (5 bases). Trimming took 0 bases from V and 2 from J, leaving 9 bases between them. In germline, CDR1 is SGHRS, CDR2 YFSETQ. CDR3 length equals 14 residues. The CDR3 reads CASSLVPGTYEQYF. CDR3 DNA: TGCGCCAGCAGCTTGGTACCGGGAACCTACGAGCAGTACTTC.

This rearrangement joins TRBV6-6 to TRBJ1-1, with no clear D. Trimming took 10 bases from V and 1 from J, leaving 10 bases between them. The germline V gene has CDR1 MNHNY and CDR2 SVGAGI (reference sequence). CDR3 size: 12 residues. CDR3 in DNA: TGTGCCACCAATGGACCGAACACTGAAGCTTTCTTT. Its protein is CATNGPNTEAFF.

The chain combines TRBV7-3 with TRBJ2-6, with D possibly being TRBD2 (6 bases). Germline V gene data show CDR1 as SGHTA and CDR2 as FQGTGA. CDR3 length: 16 amino acids. Trimming shortened V by 5 bases and J by 0 bases, and 11 bases separated the two germline ends. The CDR3 DNA reads as TGTGCCAGCAGCCCCGGCGGGGTCTCTGGGGCCAACGTCCTGACTTTC. Translated: CASSPGGVSGANVLTF. The full variable domain, rest sourced from reference TRBV7-3 and TRBJ2-6, is GAGVSQTPSNKVTEKGKYVELRCDPISGHTALYWYRQSLGQGPEFLIYFQGTGAADDSGLPNDRFFAVRPEGSVSTLKIQRTERGDSAVYLCASSPGGVSGANVLTFGAGSRLTVL.

The J gene is TRBJ2-2, the V gene TRBV6-5; 7 bases are shared with TRBD1. The CDR3 has 14 amino acids. V was clipped by 2 bases and J by 5 bases; unmatched bases: 2. CDR1 is MNHEY, CDR2 SVGAGI, per germline. CDR3 coding DNA: TGTGCCAGCAGTTACGACAGGGTAACCGGGGAGCTGTTTTTT. Translation gives CASSYDRVTGELFF.

This chain joins TRBV9 and TRBJ2-1, with 10 positions matching TRBD2. This CDR3 comprises 15 residues. The germline gives CDR1 SGDLS, CDR2 YYNGEE. J was trimmed by 8 bases and V by 2 bases; bases with no gene match: 7. CDR3 sequence (DNA): TGTGCCAGCAGCGTGAGCGGGGGGGCTCTCCATGAGCAGTTCTTC. Its translation: CASSVSGGALHEQFF.

The chain uses TRBV18 and TRBJ2-1, with D hard to call. Germline V gene lookup returns CDR1 KGHSH and CDR2 LQKENI. The CDR3 has 16 amino acids. The germline V and J ends were trimmed by 2 bases and 6 bases, with 17 bases remaining between them. CDR3 sequence reads: CASSPADVATGNEQFF. DNA for the CDR3: TGTGCCAGCTCACCAGCGGACGTCGCAACGGGCAATGAGCAGTTCTTC.

V gene TRBV5-8 combines with J gene TRBJ1-2, with D unclear. The CDR3 consists of 13 residues. The V gene lost 1 base and the J gene lost 10 bases, with 14 bases spanning the gap. The germline V gene encodes CDR1 SGHTS and CDR2 YDEGEE. CDR3 nucleotides: TGTGCCAGCAGCTTGAAGGGTGTGAGATTCTACACCTTC. Its protein is CASSLKGVRFYTF.

This sequence joins TRBV19 and TRBJ1-1, with D unclear. The CDR3 sequence is 14 residues long. CDR1 and CDR2 from the germline V gene are LNHDA and SQIVND (reference sequence). Trimming removed 5 bases at V and 1 base at J, with 11 bases between. The CDR3 DNA is TGTGCCAGTAGTCCGGCCTCGGGGAACACTGAAGCTTTCTTT. The encoded protein is CASSPASGNTEAFF. The variable domain in full, with the rest retrieved from reference TRBV19 and TRBJ1-1, is DGGITQSPKYLFRKEGQNVTLSCEQNLNHDAMYWYRQDPGQGLRLIYYSQIVNDFQKGDIAEGYSVSREKKESFPLTVTSAQKNPTAFYLCASSPASGNTEAFFGQGTRLTVV.

The CDR3 region is CASSAWTSGGAETQYF. CDR3 DNA: TGTGCCAGCAGCGCTTGGACTAGCGGGGGGGCGGAGACCCAGTACTTC. V usage is TRBV9 and J usage is TRBJ2-5; 15 bases map to TRBD2. This CDR3 has 16 residues. From germline, CDR1 is SGDLS and CDR2 YYNGEE. V lost 3 bases to trimming and J lost 5 bases; unmatched junction nucleotides: 5.

V and J are TRBV30 and TRBJ2-7, with TRBD1 as a possible D gene (5 bases). V gave up 3 bases and J gave up 5 bases, with 11 bases separating them. This CDR3 has 12 amino acids. Germline V lookup: CDR1 GTSNPN, CDR2 SVGIG (reference sequence). The CDR3 DNA follows: TGTGCCTGGAGCGAGCAGGGCCACGAGCAGTACTTC. This gives the protein CAWSEQGHEQYF.

As concerns this clone: A read error may be the cause here, since a much bigger clone is one base away. This rearrangement joins TRBV6-1 to TRBJ1-2, with TRBD1 identical over 7 bases. The CDR3 has 15 amino acids. Trimming took 0 bases from V and 2 from J; bases not matched to a gene: 3. The germline V gene has CDR1 MNHNS and CDR2 SASEGT. The chain's CDR3 is CASSEAGGQNYGYTF. CDR3 DNA sequence: TGTGCCAGCAGTGAAGCAGGGGGACAGAACTATGGCTACACCTTC.

The sample holds one count of this clone. This chain joins TRBV28 and TRBJ2-7; the match to TRBD1 covers 8 bases. V trimming: 6 bases; J trimming: 7 bases; junction bases outside the gene matches: 5. This CDR3 has 12 amino acids. CDR1 MDHEN and CDR2 SYDVKM come from the germline V gene. CDR3: CASRQRDREQYF. As DNA, the CDR3 is TGTGCCAGCAGGCAAAGGGACAGGGAGCAGTACTTC.

V and J are TRBV19 and TRBJ2-3; D assignment may be TRBD1 or TRBD2 (5 bases each). This CDR3 comprises 16 residues. V lost 4 bases, J lost 2 bases, and 16 bases lay in between. Germline V gene data show CDR1 as LNHDA and CDR2 as SQIVND (reference sequence). The CDR3 loop is CASSSFSGRITDTQYF. The DNA of the CDR3 is TGTGCCAGTAGTAGCTTTTCGGGACGGATCACAGATACGCAGTATTTT. Full variable domain (rest looked up from reference TRBV19 and TRBJ2-3): DGGITQSPKYLFRKEGQNVTLSCEQNLNHDAMYWYRQDPGQGLRLIYYSQIVNDFQKGDIAEGYSVSREKKESFPLTVTSAQKNPTAFYLCASSSFSGRITDTQYFGPGTRLTVL.

The CDR3 nucleotides are TGTGCCAGCTCACCGCTGGAGGGTAACAGGGAGCAAGAGACCCAGTACTTC. It translates to CASSPLEGNREQETQYF. This rearrangement joins TRBV18 to TRBJ2-5, with D possibly called TRBD1 or TRBD2 (6 bases each). Per the germline V gene, CDR1 is KGHSH and CDR2 is LQKENI. The CDR3 covers 17 residues. V lost 3 bases to trimming and J lost 2 bases, with 19 bases between them.

Concerning this clone itself: In the same sample, other DNA sequences code for this CDR3. V gene TRBV6-5 combines with J gene TRBJ2-3; D not resolved. The CDR3 contains 12 residues. CDR1 is MNHEY and CDR2 is SVGAGI in the germline V gene. The ends were cut back, 8 bases at V and 5 bases at J, with 11 bases in the middle. CDR3 sequence reads: CASSLTGDTQYF. Written as DNA, the CDR3 is TGTGCCAGCTCTCTCACGGGAGATACGCAGTATTTT.

This chain connects TRBV4-1 to TRBJ2-1, with 7 nucleotides matching TRBD2. The CDR3 has 16 amino acids. Trimming cost V 1 base and J 4 bases; bases outside gene matches: 7. Germline CDR1 is MGHRA and CDR2 is YSYEKL. The CDR3 region is CASSQGPSGAYNEQFF. CDR3 nucleotides: TGCGCCAGCAGCCAAGGCCCTAGCGGAGCTTACAATGAGCAGTTCTTC.

The gene calls are TRBV6-6 and TRBJ2-4, with D perhaps TRBD1 (6 bases). Trimming shortened V by 7 bases and J by 4 bases, and 14 bases separated the two germline ends. The germline CDR1 and CDR2 sequences are MNHNY and SVGAGI (reference sequence). CDR3 size: 14 residues. CDR3 amino acids: CASMPTQGKNIQYF. In DNA form, the CDR3 reads TGTGCCAGCATGCCGACACAGGGTAAAAACATTCAGTACTTC.

The chain is built from TRBV6-6 and TRBJ1-3; D is unresolved. Looked up from germline, CDR1 is MNHNY and CDR2 is SVGAGI (reference sequence). The CDR3 contains 13 residues. V was pared by 8 bases and J by 4 bases, with 12 bases between. The chain's CDR3 is CASARVYGNTIYF. The DNA for the CDR3 is TGTGCCAGCGCCCGGGTGTACGGAAACACCATATATTTT.

V and J are TRBV9 and TRBJ1-2, with 7 positions matching TRBD1. The CDR3 totals 15 residues. V gave up 2 bases and J gave up 2 bases; unmatched junction bases: 6. CDR1 is SGDLS, CDR2 YYNGEE, per germline. This chain's CDR3 is CASSVTDRSNYGYTF. The CDR3 DNA reads TGTGCCAGCAGCGTTACGGACAGGTCAAACTATGGCTACACCTTC.